These T cell receptor beta chains were read from a single sample in a study of cytomegalovirus exposure and HLA in healthy donors. Method: immunoSEQ multiplex PCR; TCRdb's copy keeps in-frame clones and lacks some. The sample shows around 150,000 clones, and roughly 1.3% sits with its ten largest clones. Source material: PBMCs. These receptors were obtained from a woman aged 55-69 years in good health and CMV-seronegative. The CDR3 runs from the conserved cysteine through the conserved F or W. A D gene is named only where the DNA matches it firmly.

cdr3_aa: CASSQDPQVDYGYTF; cdr3_nt: TGCGCCAGCAGCCAAGATCCACAGGTGGACTATGGCTACACCTTC; d_call: NA; v_call: TRBV4-3; j_call: TRBJ1-2
cdr3_aa: CASSLTGPGELFF; cdr3_nt: TGTGCCAGCAGCCTGACAGGGCCCGGGGAGCTGTTTTTT; d_call: TRBD1; v_call: TRBV9; j_call: TRBJ2-2
cdr3_aa: CASSVGGSGQETQYF; cdr3_nt: TGTGCCAGCAGCGTAGGTGGTAGCGGCCAGGAGACCCAGTACTTC; d_call: NA; v_call: TRBV9; j_call: TRBJ2-5
cdr3_aa: CASSKYRGAHYEQYF; cdr3_nt: TGTGCCAGCAGTAAGTACCGGGGGGCCCACTACGAGCAGTACTTC; d_call: NA; v_call: TRBV6-5; j_call: TRBJ2-7
cdr3_aa: CAISEGQGATNTGELFF; cdr3_nt: TGTGCCATCAGTGAGGGGCAGGGGGCGACGAACACCGGGGAGCTGTTTTTT; d_call: TRBD1; v_call: TRBV10-3; j_call: TRBJ2-2
cdr3_aa: CAISSGGGSYYEQYF; cdr3_nt: TGTGCCATTTCATCCGGGGGCGGGAGTTACTACGAGCAGTACTTC; d_call: NA; v_call: TRBV10-3; j_call: TRBJ2-7
cdr3_aa: CASSKTGGYAPLYYEQYF; cdr3_nt: TGTGCCAGCAGCAAAACAGGGGGATACGCCCCTTTGTATTACGAGCAGTACTTC; d_call: TRBD1; v_call: TRBV7-9; j_call: TRBJ2-7
cdr3_aa: CAWEKGQGQETQYF; cdr3_nt: TGTGCCTGGGAGAAGGGACAGGGGCAAGAGACCCAGTACTTC; d_call: TRBD1; v_call: TRBV30; j_call: TRBJ2-5
cdr3_aa: CAIRGLTNYGYTF; cdr3_nt: TGTGCCATCAGGGGACTTACTAACTATGGCTACACCTTC; d_call: NA; v_call: TRBV10-3; j_call: TRBJ1-2
cdr3_aa: CASRSLTGRSNYGYTF; cdr3_nt: TGTGCCAGCAGATCCTTGACAGGCAGGTCCAACTATGGCTACACCTTC; d_call: NA; v_call: TRBV11-2; j_call: TRBJ1-2
cdr3_aa: CASSVDSASGIGELFF; cdr3_nt: TGTGCCAGCAGCGTAGATTCGGCTAGCGGTATCGGGGAGCTGTTTTTT; d_call: TRBD2; v_call: TRBV9; j_call: TRBJ2-2
cdr3_aa: CASSLGTDSEQFF; cdr3_nt: TGTGCCAGCAGCTTAGGGACAGATTCTGAGCAGTTCTTC; d_call: NA; v_call: TRBV11-3; j_call: TRBJ2-1
cdr3_aa: CASSLGAGPGYNEQFF; cdr3_nt: TGTGCCAGCAGCTTAGGGGCGGGGCCAGGGTACAATGAGCAGTTCTTC; d_call: NA; v_call: TRBV11-3; j_call: TRBJ2-1
cdr3_aa: CASSLAGRSYNEQFF; cdr3_nt: TGCGCCAGCAGCTTGGCAGGTCGTTCCTACAATGAGCAGTTCTTC; d_call: NA; v_call: TRBV5-1; j_call: TRBJ2-1
cdr3_aa: CASSVRDRGRNEQFF; cdr3_nt: TGCGCCAGCAGCGTCCGGGACAGGGGAAGGAATGAGCAGTTCTTC; d_call: TRBD1; v_call: TRBV4-3; j_call: TRBJ2-1
cdr3_aa: CASRLMNTEAFF; cdr3_nt: TGTGCCAGTAGACTAATGAACACTGAAGCTTTCTTT; d_call: NA; v_call: TRBV19; j_call: TRBJ1-1
cdr3_aa: CASGQLNTEAFF; cdr3_nt: TGTGCCAGCGGGCAGTTGAACACTGAAGCTTTCTTT; d_call: NA; v_call: TRBV14; j_call: TRBJ1-1
cdr3_aa: CASSGTTSGSLETQYF; cdr3_nt: TGTGCCAGCAGTGGAACGACTAGCGGGAGTCTAGAGACCCAGTACTTC; d_call: TRBD2; v_call: TRBV6-1; j_call: TRBJ2-5
cdr3_aa: CASSDPGGAVYEQYF; cdr3_nt: TGTGCCAGCAGCGACCCAGGGGGAGCGGTCTACGAGCAGTACTTC; d_call: TRBD1; v_call: TRBV11-2; j_call: TRBJ2-7
cdr3_aa: CASISTGQEAQYF; cdr3_nt: TGTGCCAGCATTTCGACAGGCCAAGAGGCCCAGTACTTC; d_call: NA; v_call: TRBV2; j_call: TRBJ2-5
cdr3_aa: CASRPTGGGGTQYF; cdr3_nt: TGTGCCAGCAGACCGACAGGGGGCGGGGGTACCCAGTACTTC; d_call: TRBD1; v_call: TRBV2; j_call: TRBJ2-5
cdr3_aa: CASSLGGTGSYNEQFF; cdr3_nt: TGCGCCAGCAGCTTGGGGGGGACAGGGAGCTACAATGAGCAGTTCTTC; d_call: TRBD1; v_call: TRBV5-1; j_call: TRBJ2-1
cdr3_aa: CASSPGTGDGNTIYF; cdr3_nt: TGTGCCAGCAGCCCTGGGACAGGGGATGGAAACACCATATATTTT; d_call: TRBD1; v_call: TRBV7-7; j_call: TRBJ1-3
cdr3_aa: CASSSLRQRNTEAFF; cdr3_nt: TGTGCCAGCAGCTCACTGCGACAGAGGAACACTGAAGCTTTCTTT; d_call: NA; v_call: TRBV11-2; j_call: TRBJ1-1
cdr3_aa: CASSLPTGIEQYF; cdr3_nt: TGTGCCAGCTCACTACCCACAGGGATCGAGCAGTACTTC; d_call: NA; v_call: TRBV18; j_call: TRBJ2-7
cdr3_aa: CASSLGEGENEQFF; cdr3_nt: TGCGCCAGCAGCTTGGGAGAAGGGGAAAATGAGCAGTTCTTC; d_call: NA; v_call: TRBV5-1; j_call: TRBJ2-1
cdr3_aa: CASSAGVTQYF; cdr3_nt: TGTGCCAGCAGTGCCGGAGTAACGCAGTACTTC; d_call: NA; v_call: TRBV6-1; j_call: TRBJ2-7
cdr3_aa: CASPGLWNTEAFF; cdr3_nt: TGTGCCAGCCCGGGACTGTGGAACACTGAAGCTTTCTTT; d_call: NA; v_call: TRBV9; j_call: TRBJ1-1
cdr3_aa: CASSQDLYSYRGTYEQYF; cdr3_nt: TGTGCCAGCAGCCAAGATCTTTACTCTTACAGGGGGACCTACGAGCAGTACTTC; d_call: TRBD1; v_call: TRBV4-2; j_call: TRBJ2-7
cdr3_aa: CASSRQGATNTEAFF; cdr3_nt: TGCGCCAGCAGCCGACAGGGGGCGACGAACACTGAAGCTTTCTTT; d_call: TRBD1; v_call: TRBV4-1; j_call: TRBJ1-1
cdr3_aa: CASSGENYGYTF; cdr3_nt: TGTGCCAGCAGCGGAGAAAACTATGGCTACACCTTC; d_call: NA; v_call: TRBV9; j_call: TRBJ1-2
cdr3_aa: CASSLRGTTNNEQFF; cdr3_nt: TGTGCCAGCAGCTTGAGAGGGACAACTAACAATGAGCAGTTCTTC; d_call: NA; v_call: TRBV5-6; j_call: TRBJ2-1
cdr3_aa: CASSPTGETQYF; cdr3_nt: TGTGCCAGCAGCCCAACGGGAGAGACCCAGTACTTC; d_call: NA; v_call: TRBV7-9; j_call: TRBJ2-5
cdr3_aa: CASSKEETGGREPQHF; cdr3_nt: TGTGCCAGCAGCAAAGAGGAGACAGGGGGTAGGGAGCCCCAGCATTTT; d_call: NA; v_call: TRBV21-1; j_call: TRBJ1-5
cdr3_aa: CASSGVRGGFANEKLFF; cdr3_nt: TGTGCCAGCAGTGGGGTTCGGGGGGGCTTTGCTAATGAAAAACTGTTTTTT; d_call: NA; v_call: TRBV6-1; j_call: TRBJ1-4
cdr3_aa: CASSLEQGANSPLHF; cdr3_nt: TGTGCCAGCAGCTTAGAACAGGGGGCAAATTCACCCCTCCACTTT; d_call: TRBD1; v_call: TRBV11-2; j_call: TRBJ1-6
cdr3_aa: CASSPRLSGTGEEKLFF; cdr3_nt: TGTGCCAGCAGTCCACGACTCTCGGGGACAGGGGAGGAAAAACTGTTTTTT; d_call: TRBD1; v_call: TRBV5-4; j_call: TRBJ1-4
cdr3_aa: CASSFQMGQGSYEQYF; cdr3_nt: TGTGCCAGCAGCTTCCAGATGGGACAGGGATCCTACGAGCAGTACTTC; d_call: TRBD1; v_call: TRBV13; j_call: TRBJ2-7
cdr3_aa: CASSAPKSGRETQYF; cdr3_nt: TGTGCCAGCAGTGCGCCCAAAAGCGGGAGAGAGACCCAGTACTTC; d_call: TRBD2; v_call: TRBV6-5; j_call: TRBJ2-5
cdr3_aa: CASSSVGAYEQYF; cdr3_nt: TGTGCCAGCAGTTCCGTAGGAGCCTACGAGCAGTACTTC; d_call: NA; v_call: TRBV27; j_call: TRBJ2-7
cdr3_aa: CASSPLFGADLAGDTDTQYF; cdr3_nt: TGTGCCAGCTCACCACTTTTCGGCGCTGACCTAGCGGGGGACACAGATACGCAGTATTTT; d_call: TRBD2; v_call: TRBV18; j_call: TRBJ2-3
cdr3_aa: CSVALRMRVDEQFF; cdr3_nt: TGCAGCGTTGCGTTGAGAATGCGGGTCGATGAGCAGTTCTTC; d_call: NA; v_call: TRBV29-1; j_call: TRBJ2-1
cdr3_aa: CASSLTDGDYGYTF; cdr3_nt: TGTGCCAGCAGCCTGACGGACGGGGACTATGGCTACACCTTC; d_call: NA; v_call: TRBV6-1; j_call: TRBJ1-2
cdr3_aa: CASRPTTGVTGELFF; cdr3_nt: TGTGCCAGCAGGCCTACCACAGGGGTCACCGGGGAGCTGTTTTTT; d_call: TRBD1; v_call: TRBV28; j_call: TRBJ2-2
cdr3_aa: CASSPDGRAGELFF; cdr3_nt: TGTGCCAGCAGCCCCGACGGCAGGGCCGGGGAGCTGTTTTTT; d_call: NA; v_call: TRBV7-2; j_call: TRBJ2-2
cdr3_aa: CASSLVGVISYTEAFF; cdr3_nt: TGTGCCAGCAGCTTAGTAGGGGTGATCTCGTACACTGAAGCTTTCTTT; d_call: NA; v_call: TRBV7-2; j_call: TRBJ1-1
cdr3_aa: CASSGTSGYNEQFF; cdr3_nt: TGTGCCAGCAGTGGGACTAGCGGCTACAATGAGCAGTTCTTC; d_call: TRBD2; v_call: TRBV6-5; j_call: TRBJ2-1
cdr3_aa: CASSYQSGTVMKKLFF; cdr3_nt: TGTGCCAGCAGCTACCAATCCGGGACAGTAATGAAAAAACTGTTTTTT; d_call: TRBD1; v_call: TRBV7-6; j_call: TRBJ1-4
cdr3_aa: CASSSGGVSYNEQFF; cdr3_nt: TGTGCCAGCAGTAGTGGAGGGGTTTCCTACAATGAGCAGTTCTTC; d_call: NA; v_call: TRBV6-4; j_call: TRBJ2-1
cdr3_aa: CASLAPAGDGPGHEQFF; cdr3_nt: TGTGCCAGCCTAGCCCCCGCGGGGGACGGGCCGGGGCATGAGCAGTTCTTC; d_call: TRBD2; v_call: TRBV19; j_call: TRBJ2-1
cdr3_aa: CASSPNGGAGEKLFF; cdr3_nt: TGTGCCAGCAGCCCAAATGGGGGGGCAGGTGAAAAACTGTTTTTT; d_call: NA; v_call: TRBV7-3; j_call: TRBJ1-4
cdr3_aa: CAWIKSDRSYEQYF; cdr3_nt: TGTGCTTGGATTAAGAGCGACAGATCCTACGAGCAGTACTTC; d_call: NA; v_call: TRBV30; j_call: TRBJ2-7